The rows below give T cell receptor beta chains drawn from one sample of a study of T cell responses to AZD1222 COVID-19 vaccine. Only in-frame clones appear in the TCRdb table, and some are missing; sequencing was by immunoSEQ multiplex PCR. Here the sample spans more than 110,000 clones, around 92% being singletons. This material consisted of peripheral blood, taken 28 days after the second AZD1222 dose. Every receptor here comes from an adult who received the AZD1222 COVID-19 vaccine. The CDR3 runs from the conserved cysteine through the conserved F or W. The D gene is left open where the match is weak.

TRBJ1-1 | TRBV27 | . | CASSVAGGVRTEAFF | TGTGCCAGCAGCGTTGCTGGGGGGGTTCGGACTGAAGCTTTCTTT
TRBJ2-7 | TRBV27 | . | CASNRQDRGEQYF | TGTGCCAGCAACAGACAGGACCGGGGCGAGCAGTACTTC
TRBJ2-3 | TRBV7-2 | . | CASSLMVPIIDTQYF | TGTGCCAGCAGCTTAATGGTACCCATTATAGATACGCAGTATTTT
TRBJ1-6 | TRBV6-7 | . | CASIEGNNSPLHF | TGTGCCAGCATAGAAGGAAATAATTCACCCCTCCACTTT
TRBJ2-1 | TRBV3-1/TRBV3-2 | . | CASSQGLEQFF | TGTGCCAGCAGCCAAGGTCTAGAGCAGTTCTTC
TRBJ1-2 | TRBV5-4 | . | CASSAPRGSLGYTF | TGTGCCAGCAGCGCGCCGAGGGGTTCACTCGGCTACACCTTC
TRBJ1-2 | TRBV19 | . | CASSILRLEGAPDGYTF | TGTGCCAGTAGTATATTGAGGTTGGAAGGGGCGCCGGATGGCTACACCTTC
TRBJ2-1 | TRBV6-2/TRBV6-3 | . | CASSYPLGVAESSYNEQFF | TGTGCCAGCAGTTACCCCCTCGGGGTAGCGGAGAGCTCCTACAATGAGCAGTTCTTC
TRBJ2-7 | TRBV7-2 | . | CASSLAWQGGDEQYF | TGTGCCAGCAGCTTAGCGTGGCAGGGAGGCGACGAGCAGTACTTC
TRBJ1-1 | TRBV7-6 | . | CASSPVNTEAFF | TGTGCCAGCAGCCCAGTGAACACTGAAGCTTTCTTT